The clone carrying this T cell receptor (beta chain) was detected a few times. The record originates from a study of T cell changes during pregnancy in multiple sclerosis. This CDR3 comprises 13 residues. From germline, CDR1 is LGHNT and CDR2 FRNRAP. Trimming pared 4 bases from V and 12 bases from J, leaving 13 bases between. Clones were sequenced by immunoSEQ multiplex PCR, and TCRdb holds only the in-frame ones, with some missing. Of 30,000 to 50,000 clones listed, 90% are singletons. The sequence derives from a female donor in good health, enrolled as a control in a pregnancy study. V gene TRBV12-5 combines with J gene TRBJ1-6; D unclear. Sequences were derived from CD4+ T cells from peripheral blood mononuclear cells, sampled in the first trimester of pregnancy. Here the CDR3 DNA reads TGTGCTAGTGGTTCACCGGGTTCGGGACCCCTCCACTTT. As protein: CASGSPGSGPLHF.